The rows below give T cell receptor beta chains drawn from one sample of a study of blood T cell repertoires in COVID-19. The table came from immunoSEQ multiplex PCR; TCRdb's copy has only in-frame clones and leaves some out. The sample records more than 100,000 clones, around three quarters being singletons. Material for sequencing was peripheral blood. The receptors shown here come from a woman at least 80 years old with acute or convalescent COVID-19. CDR3s leave out the opening cysteine and the closing phenylalanine or tryptophan.

V: TRBV30
length: 12
J: TRBJ2-1
CDR3: AWSRGTGNNEQF

V: TRBV15
length: 14
J: TRBJ1-3
CDR3: ATSRDHRGSGNTIY

V: TRBV15
length: 14
J: TRBJ1-5
CDR3: ATSRGDSIRGQPQH

V: TRBV2
length: 13
J: TRBJ2-7
CDR3: ASSEADQGLHEQY

V: TRBV7-6
length: 10
J: TRBJ2-2
CDR3: ASSLNSGELF

V: TRBV5-1
length: 17
J: TRBJ2-3
CDR3: ASSLVGGRAVGTLDTQY

V: TRBV30
length: 12
J: TRBJ2-2
CDR3: AWTGTGFTGELF

V: TRBV30
length: 11
J: TRBJ1-4
CDR3: AWTPGGNEKLF

V: TRBV28
length: 13
J: TRBJ1-1
CDR3: ASSFRRGVSTEAF

V: TRBV28
length: 14
J: TRBJ2-4
CDR3: ASSFRQGGSKNIQY

V: TRBV27
length: 13
J: TRBJ2-5
CDR3: ASRESGLRVETQY

V: TRBV3-1/TRBV3-2
length: 11
J: TRBJ1-4
CDR3: ASSRDGGKKLF

V: TRBV27
length: 17
J: TRBJ2-7
CDR3: ASSLYPPQPSGSSYEQY

V: TRBV19
length: 9
J: TRBJ1-1
CDR3: ASLGGAEAF

V: TRBV18
length: 12
J: TRBJ2-1
CDR3: ASSPRQGRNEQF

V: TRBV6-2/TRBV6-3
length: 15
J: TRBJ2-3
CDR3: ASSYLSGLGFTDTQY

V: TRBV11-2
length: 11
J: TRBJ2-5
CDR3: ASSLRGLETQY